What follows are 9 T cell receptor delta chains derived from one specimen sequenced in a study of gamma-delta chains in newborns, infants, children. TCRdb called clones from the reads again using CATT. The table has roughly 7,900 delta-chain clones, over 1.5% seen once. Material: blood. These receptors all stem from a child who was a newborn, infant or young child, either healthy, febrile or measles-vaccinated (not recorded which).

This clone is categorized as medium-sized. CDR3 in DNA: TGTGCCTGTGACCCCGTACTGGGGGATACGCGACCCTGGGACACCCGACAGATGTTTTTC. It encodes CACDPVLGDTRPWDTRQMFF. The rearrangement links TRDV2 to TRDJ3, with 13 nucleotides matching TRDD3. This CDR3 has 20 residues. V dropped 3 bases and J dropped 2; count of bases not matched to a gene: 9. CDR1 and CDR2 (germline): GEAIGNYY, EKD.

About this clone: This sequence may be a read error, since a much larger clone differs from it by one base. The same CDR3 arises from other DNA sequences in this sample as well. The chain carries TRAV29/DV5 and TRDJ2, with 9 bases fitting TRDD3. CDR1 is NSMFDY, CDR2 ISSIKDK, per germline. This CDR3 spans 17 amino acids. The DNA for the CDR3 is TGCGCTATGTCCCGGTACTGGGGGAAATCTTCGACAGCACAACTCTTCTTT. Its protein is CAMSRYWGKSSTAQLFF.

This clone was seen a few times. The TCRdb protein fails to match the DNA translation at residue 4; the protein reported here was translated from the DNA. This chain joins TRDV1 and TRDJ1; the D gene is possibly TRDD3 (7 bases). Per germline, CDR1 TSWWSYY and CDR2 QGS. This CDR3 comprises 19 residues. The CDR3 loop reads CALWELGPTWGTYTDKLIF. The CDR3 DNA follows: TGTGCTCTTTGGGAACTGGGTCCTACGTGGGGGACGTACACCGATAAACTCATCTTT.

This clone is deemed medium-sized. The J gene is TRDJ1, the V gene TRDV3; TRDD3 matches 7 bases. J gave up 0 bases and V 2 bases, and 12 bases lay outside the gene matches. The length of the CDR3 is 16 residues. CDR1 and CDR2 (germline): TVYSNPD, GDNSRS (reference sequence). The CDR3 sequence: CAFFPYWGLYTDKLIF. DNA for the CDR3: TGTGCCTTTTTCCCCTACTGGGGATTGTACACCGATAAACTCATCTTT.

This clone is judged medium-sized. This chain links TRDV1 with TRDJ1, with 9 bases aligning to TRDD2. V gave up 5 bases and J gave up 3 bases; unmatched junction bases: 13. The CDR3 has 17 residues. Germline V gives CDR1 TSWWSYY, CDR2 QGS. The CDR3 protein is CALGLRPSYKNADKLIF. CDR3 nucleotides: TGTGCTCTTGGGTTACGGCCTTCCTACAAGAACGCCGATAAACTCATCTTT.

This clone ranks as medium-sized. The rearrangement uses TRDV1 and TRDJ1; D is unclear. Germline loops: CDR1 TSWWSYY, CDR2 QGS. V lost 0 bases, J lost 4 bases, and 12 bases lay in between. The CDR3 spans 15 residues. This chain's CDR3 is CALGELLDCGDKLIF. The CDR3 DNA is TGTGCTCTTGGGGAACTCCTCGACTGTGGCGATAAACTCATCTTT.

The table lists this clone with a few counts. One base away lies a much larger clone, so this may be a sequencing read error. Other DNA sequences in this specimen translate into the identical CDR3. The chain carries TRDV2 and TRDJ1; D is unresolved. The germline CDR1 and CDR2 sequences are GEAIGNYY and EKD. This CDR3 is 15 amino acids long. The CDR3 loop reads CACDRRIGNTDKLIF. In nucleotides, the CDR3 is TGTGCCTGTGACAGGAGAATTGGGAACACCGATAAGCTCATCTTT.

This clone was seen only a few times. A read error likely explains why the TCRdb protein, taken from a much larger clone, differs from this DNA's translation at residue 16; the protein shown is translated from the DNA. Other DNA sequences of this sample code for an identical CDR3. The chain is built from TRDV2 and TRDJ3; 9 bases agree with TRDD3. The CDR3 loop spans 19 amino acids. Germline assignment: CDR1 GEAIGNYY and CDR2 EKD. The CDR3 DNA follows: TGTGCCTGTGACACGTGGGGATACGACAGCTCCTGGGACACCCGACGGATGTTTTTC. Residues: CACDTWGYDSSWDTRRMFF.

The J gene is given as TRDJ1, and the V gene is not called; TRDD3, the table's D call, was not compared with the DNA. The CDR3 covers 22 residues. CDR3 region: CALGEVFPRWVGDSTHPDKLIF. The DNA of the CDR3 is TGTGCCCTTGGGGAAGTCTTTCCTCGGTGGGTGGGGGATTCGACTCATCCCGATAAACTCATCTTT.